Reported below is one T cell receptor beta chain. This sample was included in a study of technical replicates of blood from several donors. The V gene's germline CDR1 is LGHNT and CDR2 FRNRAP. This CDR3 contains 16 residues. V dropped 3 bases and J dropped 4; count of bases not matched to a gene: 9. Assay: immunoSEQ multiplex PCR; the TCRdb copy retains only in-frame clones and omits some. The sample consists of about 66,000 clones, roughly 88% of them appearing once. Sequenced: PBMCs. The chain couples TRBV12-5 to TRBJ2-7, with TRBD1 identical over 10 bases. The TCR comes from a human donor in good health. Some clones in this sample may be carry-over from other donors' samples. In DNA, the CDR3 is TGTGCTAGTGGTTTCCCTCTGACAGGGGGCATGTACGAGCAGTACTTC. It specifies CASGFPLTGGMYEQYF.